The TCR beta chain under discussion was sequenced for a study of identical twins. This clonotype has only a few counts. This may be a read error: a much more frequent sequence differs by one nucleotide. MiXCR, run by TCRdb on the 5' RACE reads, gives a single entry per CDR3 protein. The table includes 250,000 to 300,000 distinct CDR3 sequences, nearly 9.5% detected once. The data also belong to a second study, concerning yellow fever vaccine responses in identical twins.

The specimen was CD8+ T cells sorted from blood. This TCR was sampled from a woman in her late teens or twenties in good health.

This chain's CDR3 is CASRTGIEQYF. The CDR3 DNA sequence: TGTGCCAGCAGAACAGGGATCGAGCAGTACTTC. The chain carries TRBV2 and TRBJ2-7, with TRBD1 as a possible D gene (6 bases). In germline, CDR1 is SNHLY, CDR2 FYNNEI. The V and J ends lost 6 bases and 6 bases respectively, with 9 bases between them. The CDR3 totals 11 residues.